These 29 T cell receptor beta chains were sequenced from one sample in a study of T cell responses to AZD1222 COVID-19 vaccine. The method was immunoSEQ multiplex PCR; TCRdb's version includes in-frame clones alone and lacks a portion of them. In the table there are 100,000 to 150,000 clones, approximately 91% of which are singletons. The sample was peripheral blood, taken 28 days after the second AZD1222 dose. The receptor set was obtained from an adult who received the AZD1222 COVID-19 vaccine.

DNA of the CDR3: TGTGCCAGCAGCTTAGGGGGAGGGTTGACAGATACGCAGTATTTT. Its translation is CASSLGGGLTDTQYF. This sequence joins TRBV7-2 and TRBJ2-3; 7 bases align to TRBD2. This CDR3 is built from 15 residues. Germline V gene sequence: CDR1 SGHTA, CDR2 FQGNSA. The V and J ends lost 1 base and 3 bases, in that order; junction bases with no gene match: 4.

The chain uses TRBV20-1 and TRBJ1-2, with 8 positions matching TRBD1. The CDR3 contains 11 residues. Unmatched junction bases numbered 5, after V lost 6 bases and J lost 8 bases. The germline V gene encodes CDR1 DFQATT and CDR2 SNEGSKA (reference sequence). This chain's CDR3 is CSAGDRGGYTF. The CDR3 nucleotides are TGCAGTGCGGGTGACAGGGGCGGCTACACCTTC.

The chain recombines TRBV5-4 with TRBJ2-1; TRBD2 matches at 8 bases. The germline CDR1 and CDR2 sequences are SGHNT and YYREEE (reference sequence). V shed 3 bases and J 6 bases; nucleotides not matched to a gene: 2. The CDR3 spans 13 residues. The CDR3 DNA is TGTGCCAGCAGCTCTGGACTAGCCAATGAGCAGTTCTTC. Encoded protein: CASSSGLANEQFF.

V is TRBV7-9 and J is TRBJ1-1; D gene uncertain. CDR3 length equals 15 residues. With 0 bases removed from V and 3 bases from J, the gap between germline ends came to 11 bases. The germline gives CDR1 SEHNR, CDR2 FQNEAQ (reference sequence). CDR3 residues: CASSLAGGLDTEAFF. The CDR3 nucleotides read TGTGCCAGCAGCTTAGCAGGTGGCTTGGACACTGAAGCTTTCTTT.

The table lists this clone with a few counts. This sequence joins TRBV4-2 and TRBJ1-2; D unclear. The CDR3 totals 13 residues. Trimming removed 1 base at V and 8 bases at J, with 11 bases between. Per the germline V gene, CDR1 is LGHNA and CDR2 is YNFKEQ. The CDR3 nucleotides are TGTGCCAGCAGCCAAGTAGTAACGGGAGGCTACACCTTC. Amino acids: CASSQVVTGGYTF.

The rearrangement joins TRBV6-6 to TRBJ1-4; 8 bases match TRBD1. Trimming removed 6 bases from V and 7 bases from J; junction bases left unmatched: 7. The CDR3 sequence is 14 residues long. Germline lookup yields CDR1 MNHNY and CDR2 SVGAGI (reference sequence). This CDR3 reads CASRFDRGFEKLFF. CDR3 sequence (DNA): TGTGCCAGCAGATTCGACAGGGGATTTGAAAAACTGTTTTTT.

This sequence joins TRBV7-8 and TRBJ1-2, with 7 bases aligning to TRBD1. This CDR3 has 19 amino acids. The germline CDR1 and CDR2 sequences are SGHVS and FQNEAQ. With V trimmed by 5 bases and J by 1 base, 19 bases remained unmatched. The CDR3 sequence: CASSVRINRGPTYNYGYTF. The CDR3, as DNA: TGTGCCAGCAGCGTACGGATTAACAGGGGCCCTACTTATAACTATGGCTACACCTTC. The full variable domain, its missing parts supplied by reference TRBV7-8 and TRBJ1-2, is GAGVSQSPRYKVAKRGQDVALRCDPISGHVSLFWYQQALGQGPEFLTYFQNEAQLDKSGLPSDRFFAERPEGSVSTLKIQRTQQEDSAVYLCASSVRINRGPTYNYGYTFGSGTRLTVV.

The rearrangement joins TRBV21-1 to TRBJ2-7; the table's D call TRBD2 went unverified against the DNA. TRBV21-1 is tagged as a pseudogene. This CDR3 has 16 amino acids. The CDR3 sequence: CASSKVRSGVPHEQYF. The CDR3 nucleotides read TGTGCCAGCAGCAAAGTACGGTCGGGAGTTCCCCACGAGCAGTACTTC.

The J gene is TRBJ1-1, the V gene TRBV6-1; no definite D call. Trimming shortened V by 0 bases and J by 1 base, and 3 bases separated the two germline ends. The length of the CDR3 is 13 residues. From germline, CDR1 is MNHNS and CDR2 SASEGT. This CDR3 is CASSEAENTEAFF. CDR3 DNA sequence: TGTGCCAGCAGTGAAGCAGAGAACACTGAAGCTTTCTTT.

This chain links TRBV7-9 with TRBJ1-2; maybe TRBD1 (6 bases). The CDR3 is 12 amino acids. Germline CDR1 is SEHNR and CDR2 is FQNEAQ (reference sequence). V was shortened by 5 bases and J by 4 bases, with 8 bases between the two germline ends. The CDR3: CASSRGAYGYTF. Written as DNA, the CDR3 is TGTGCCAGCAGCCGGGGGGCCTATGGCTACACCTTC.

The chain has TRBV28 and TRBJ1-6, with 8 positions matching TRBD1. The CDR3 totals 15 residues. Germline V gene sequence: CDR1 MDHEN, CDR2 SYDVKM. V shed 4 bases, J shed 8 bases, and the junction held 7 bases outside the gene matches. CDR3: CASSSPGQAYSPLHF. In DNA form, the CDR3 reads TGTGCCAGCAGTTCTCCGGGACAGGCCTATTCACCCCTCCACTTT.

This clone was found a few times. The chain has TRBV19 and TRBJ2-1; 12 bases map to TRBD2. The germline V gene encodes CDR1 LNHDA and CDR2 SQIVND (reference sequence). The CDR3 runs to 17 residues. V trimming: 10 bases; J trimming: 5 bases; junction bases outside the gene matches: 15. This CDR3 is CATQGETSGSFHNEQFF. The CDR3 coding sequence is TGTGCCACCCAGGGGGAGACTAGCGGGAGTTTCCACAATGAGCAGTTCTTC.

This chain uses TRBV24-1 with TRBJ1-2; D is possibly TRBD1 (6 bases). This CDR3 has 16 amino acids. Deletions cut 9 bases from V and 3 bases from J, with 22 bases between. Germline V gene lookup returns CDR1 KGHDR and CDR2 SFDVKD. CDR3 bases: TGTGCCACCTCCCGAGGTGGGGGGGCCGTGGACTATGGCTACACCTTC. It translates to CATSRGGGAVDYGYTF.

This rearrangement joins TRBV7-9 to TRBJ1-4, with D unclear. CDR1 SEHNR and CDR2 FQNEAQ come from the germline V gene (reference sequence). The ends were cut back, 5 bases at V and 8 bases at J, with 9 bases in the middle. The CDR3 consists of 12 residues. The CDR3 region has the DNA TGTGCCAGCAGCCCCGAGTACGAAAAACTGTTTTTT. Amino acid sequence: CASSPEYEKLFF.

This chain links TRBV19 with TRBJ2-7; the match to TRBD2 covers 8 bases. Losses at the gene ends were 3 bases for V and 2 bases for J; bases not matched to a gene: 3. Germline V CDR1 and CDR2: LNHDA, SQIVND (reference sequence). The CDR3 extends over 14 amino acids. CDR3 region: CASSMELAAYEQYF. CDR3 in DNA: TGTGCCAGTAGTATGGAACTAGCGGCCTACGAGCAGTACTTC.

This chain joins TRBV10-1 and TRBJ1-6; maybe TRBD1 (5 bases). Per germline, CDR1 WNHNN and CDR2 SYGVQD (reference sequence). The CDR3 spans 17 residues. The V gene lost 7 bases and the J gene lost 9 bases, with 25 bases spanning the gap. In DNA, the CDR3 is TGCGCCAGCACCCTCCGGGGCCCATCTAATTCACGTTCACCCCTCCACTTT. It translates to CASTLRGPSNSRSPLHF.

The J gene is TRBJ2-1, the V gene TRBV7-8; a weak D match, TRBD1 (6 bases). Trimming shortened V by 7 bases and J by 3 bases, and 10 bases separated the two germline ends. The CDR3 length is 13 residues. The germline gives CDR1 SGHVS, CDR2 FQNEAQ. The CDR3 bases are TGTGCCAGCAAACAGGACAGCTACAATGAGCAGTTCTTC. Its protein product is CASKQDSYNEQFF.

The chain joins TRBV2 to TRBJ1-6, with a weak D call TRBD1 (6 bases). The CDR3 loop spans 16 amino acids. V was cut by 2 bases and J by 9 bases, with 17 bases left in between. The germline gives CDR1 SNHLY, CDR2 FYNNEI. The CDR3 sequence is CASSEHLTGSGSPLHF. DNA of the CDR3: TGTGCCAGCAGTGAACATCTTACAGGGTCAGGTTCACCCCTCCACTTT.

This clone was seen only once. The chain couples TRBV10-3 to TRBJ2-3; no definite D call. The CDR3 contains 11 residues. Germline V gene data show CDR1 as ENHRY and CDR2 as SYGVKD. With 3 bases removed from V and 10 bases from J, the gap between germline ends came to 8 bases. CDR3 loop: CAISEYGAQYF. In DNA form, the CDR3 reads TGTGCCATCAGTGAATACGGAGCGCAGTATTTT.

The chain combines TRBV28 with TRBJ2-5, with D unclear. This CDR3 has 13 residues. Trimming stripped 2 bases from V and 5 bases from J, with 9 bases between. Germline loops: CDR1 MDHEN, CDR2 SYDVKM. Here the CDR3 DNA reads TGTGCCAGCAGTTTAGGGCAGGAGGAGACCCAGTACTTC. Translation: CASSLGQEETQYF.

CDR3 bases: TGTGCCAGCTGCCCATCAGGGGCAGCCCAGGATGAAAAACTGTTTTTT. This gives the protein CASCPSGAAQDEKLFF. V usage is TRBV16 and J usage is TRBJ1-4; perhaps TRBD1 as D (6 bases). The CDR3 spans 16 residues. Trimming took 8 bases from V and 6 from J, leaving 22 bases between them. The germline V gene encodes CDR1 KGHSY and CDR2 FQNENV. The full variable domain, in which reference TRBV16 and TRBJ1-4 provide the parts outside the CDR3, is GEEVAQTPKHLVRGEGQKAKLYCAPIKGHSYVFWYQQVLKNEFKFLISFQNENVFDETGMPKERFSAKCLPNSPCSLEIQATKLEDSAVYFCASCPSGAAQDEKLFFGSGTQLSVL.

The chain uses TRBV6-5 and TRBJ1-4; 7 bases map to TRBD1. Germline V gene data show CDR1 as MNHEY and CDR2 as SVGAGI. J was trimmed by 4 bases and V by 6 bases; bases with no gene match: 8. CDR3 length: 15 amino acids. The CDR3 bases are TGTGCCAGCAGCGACAGGACAGGTCTTAATGAAAAACTGTTTTTT. Amino acid sequence: CASSDRTGLNEKLFF.

V gene TRBV5-8 combines with J gene TRBJ2-6, with D uncertain. This CDR3 is 14 amino acids long. The germline CDR1 and CDR2 sequences are SGHTS and YDEGEE. Trimming cost V 7 bases and J 1 base, with 9 bases left between them. CDR3 sequence reads: CASSFFSGANVLTF. CDR3 nucleotides: TGTGCCAGCTCATTTTTTTCTGGGGCCAACGTCCTGACTTTC.

This clone was counted a few times. The V and J genes are TRBV27 and TRBJ2-7; D remains unclear. With 0 bases removed from V and 7 bases from J, the gap between germline ends came to 16 bases. The germline V gene has CDR1 MNHEY and CDR2 SMNVEV (reference sequence). This CDR3 has 15 amino acids. The CDR3 region has the DNA TGTGCCAGCAGTTTATCGGTCCAGGCGATAAGGGAGCAGTACTTC. This gives the protein CASSLSVQAIREQYF.

The rearrangement joins TRBV7-9 to TRBJ2-2; D gene uncertain. Looked up from germline, CDR1 is SEHNR and CDR2 is FQNEAQ (reference sequence). The CDR3 has 14 amino acids. The V and J ends lost 3 bases and 0 bases respectively, with 5 bases between them. The CDR3 bases are TGTGCCAGCAGCTTGGCAGCGAACACCGGGGAGCTGTTTTTT. The encoded protein is CASSLAANTGELFF.

The V call is TRBV12-3 or TRBV12-4, the J call TRBJ2-3; TRBD2 might be the D (6 bases). The CDR3 is 11 residues long. V was shortened by 4 bases and J by 10 bases, with 9 bases between the two germline ends. CDR3 protein: CASSYGTPQYF. CDR3 nucleotide sequence: TGTGCCAGCAGTTACGGGACTCCGCAGTATTTT.

The chain employs TRBV28 and TRBJ1-4, with 9 bases aligning to TRBD1. CDR3 length: 17 residues. The V and J ends lost 7 bases and 2 bases, in that order; junction bases with no gene match: 11. CDR1 MDHEN and CDR2 SYDVKM come from the germline V gene. The CDR3 DNA reads TGTGCCAGCACCCCCCGGGACAGGGTGGCCACTAATGAAAAACTGTTTTTT. Protein sequence: CASTPRDRVATNEKLFF.

This rearrangement joins TRBV5-1 to TRBJ2-1; possible D gene TRBD1, 6 bases. CDR3 length: 17 residues. Germline lookup yields CDR1 SGHRS and CDR2 YFSETQ. The V end lost 5 bases, the J end lost 0 bases, and 18 bases lay between the germline ends. The DNA for the CDR3 is TGCGCCAGCAGGGACTCGATTACAGGGAACTCCTACAATGAGCAGTTCTTC. Amino acids: CASRDSITGNSYNEQFF.

The gene calls are TRBV5-1 and TRBJ2-1; D is uncertain. This CDR3 region has 11 residues. Germline assignment: CDR1 SGHRS and CDR2 YFSETQ. Trimming stripped 7 bases from V and 5 bases from J, with 7 bases between. CDR3 region: CASAINNEQFF. For the CDR3, the DNA is TGCGCCAGCGCGATTAACAATGAGCAGTTCTTC.